A selection of T cell receptor beta chains follows, all from one sample in a study of cytomegalovirus exposure and HLA in healthy donors. Clones were read by immunoSEQ multiplex PCR, and TCRdb kept only the in-frame ones, dropping some. The sample carries under 70,000 clones, over 75% recorded once. The sequenced sample consisted of PBMCs. The receptors were gathered from a male donor in good health and CMV-seropositive. The CDR3 runs from the conserved cysteine through the conserved F or W. The D gene is left open where the match is weak. Size values are once, few and many counts, or a class for expanded clones, and some rows have none.

J gene: TRBJ1-5; V gene: TRBV19; clone size: -; D gene: -; CDR3 DNA: TGTGCCAGTAGTATCGGCATCGGGTTGAGCAATCAGCCCCAGCATTTT; CDR3 protein: CASSIGIGLSNQPQHF
J gene: TRBJ1-2; V gene: TRBV6-6; clone size: -; D gene: TRBD1; CDR3 DNA: TGTGCCAGCAGTTACCTGGACAGGACAACTGGCTACACCTTC; CDR3 protein: CASSYLDRTTGYTF
J gene: TRBJ1-4; V gene: TRBV6-5; clone size: few; D gene: TRBD1; CDR3 DNA: TGTGCCAGCAGTTACAGGGACAGGGGAGAAAAACTGTTTTTT; CDR3 protein: CASSYRDRGEKLFF
J gene: TRBJ1-3; V gene: TRBV6-6; clone size: few; D gene: -; CDR3 DNA: TGTGCCAGCAGACCGACGGGGGCTGGAAACACCATATATTTT; CDR3 protein: CASRPTGAGNTIYF
J gene: TRBJ1-5; V gene: TRBV7-8; clone size: -; D gene: -; CDR3 DNA: TGTGCCAGCAGCCTCAACAGGGTAGGGCCCCCCGATCAGCCCCAGCATTTT; CDR3 protein: CASSLNRVGPPDQPQHF
J gene: TRBJ2-5; V gene: TRBV4-2; clone size: -; D gene: -; CDR3 DNA: TGTGCCAGCAGCTTGGGACTCCAAGAGACCCAGTACTTC; CDR3 protein: CASSLGLQETQYF
J gene: TRBJ2-7; V gene: TRBV7-7; clone size: -; D gene: -; CDR3 DNA: TGTGCTAGCAGCTTCGGTCCTTCCTACGAGCAGTACTTC; CDR3 protein: CASSFGPSYEQYF
J gene: TRBJ2-5; V gene: TRBV7-7; clone size: -; D gene: TRBD1; CDR3 DNA: TGTGCTAGCAGCCCACGGGGACAGGGGATAGAGACCCAGTACTTC; CDR3 protein: CASSPRGQGIETQYF
J gene: TRBJ2-1; V gene: TRBV10-2; clone size: -; D gene: TRBD2; CDR3 DNA: TGCGCCAGCAGTGGGGGGATAGCGGGGGCGGACAGAGAGCAGTTCTTC; CDR3 protein: CASSGGIAGADREQFF
J gene: TRBJ2-1; V gene: TRBV15; clone size: -; D gene: TRBD2; CDR3 DNA: TGTGCCACCAGCACACTAGCGGTCCCCTACAATGAGCAGTTCTTC; CDR3 protein: CATSTLAVPYNEQFF
J gene: TRBJ1-6; V gene: TRBV5-1; clone size: -; D gene: -; CDR3 DNA: TGCGCCAGCAGCTTGGAAGGTCCTTCTAGGAATTCACCCCTCCACTTT; CDR3 protein: CASSLEGPSRNSPLHF
J gene: TRBJ2-5; V gene: TRBV5-1; clone size: few; D gene: TRBD1; CDR3 DNA: TGCGCCAGCAGCTTGGACAGGGGACAGACCCAGTACTTC; CDR3 protein: CASSLDRGQTQYF